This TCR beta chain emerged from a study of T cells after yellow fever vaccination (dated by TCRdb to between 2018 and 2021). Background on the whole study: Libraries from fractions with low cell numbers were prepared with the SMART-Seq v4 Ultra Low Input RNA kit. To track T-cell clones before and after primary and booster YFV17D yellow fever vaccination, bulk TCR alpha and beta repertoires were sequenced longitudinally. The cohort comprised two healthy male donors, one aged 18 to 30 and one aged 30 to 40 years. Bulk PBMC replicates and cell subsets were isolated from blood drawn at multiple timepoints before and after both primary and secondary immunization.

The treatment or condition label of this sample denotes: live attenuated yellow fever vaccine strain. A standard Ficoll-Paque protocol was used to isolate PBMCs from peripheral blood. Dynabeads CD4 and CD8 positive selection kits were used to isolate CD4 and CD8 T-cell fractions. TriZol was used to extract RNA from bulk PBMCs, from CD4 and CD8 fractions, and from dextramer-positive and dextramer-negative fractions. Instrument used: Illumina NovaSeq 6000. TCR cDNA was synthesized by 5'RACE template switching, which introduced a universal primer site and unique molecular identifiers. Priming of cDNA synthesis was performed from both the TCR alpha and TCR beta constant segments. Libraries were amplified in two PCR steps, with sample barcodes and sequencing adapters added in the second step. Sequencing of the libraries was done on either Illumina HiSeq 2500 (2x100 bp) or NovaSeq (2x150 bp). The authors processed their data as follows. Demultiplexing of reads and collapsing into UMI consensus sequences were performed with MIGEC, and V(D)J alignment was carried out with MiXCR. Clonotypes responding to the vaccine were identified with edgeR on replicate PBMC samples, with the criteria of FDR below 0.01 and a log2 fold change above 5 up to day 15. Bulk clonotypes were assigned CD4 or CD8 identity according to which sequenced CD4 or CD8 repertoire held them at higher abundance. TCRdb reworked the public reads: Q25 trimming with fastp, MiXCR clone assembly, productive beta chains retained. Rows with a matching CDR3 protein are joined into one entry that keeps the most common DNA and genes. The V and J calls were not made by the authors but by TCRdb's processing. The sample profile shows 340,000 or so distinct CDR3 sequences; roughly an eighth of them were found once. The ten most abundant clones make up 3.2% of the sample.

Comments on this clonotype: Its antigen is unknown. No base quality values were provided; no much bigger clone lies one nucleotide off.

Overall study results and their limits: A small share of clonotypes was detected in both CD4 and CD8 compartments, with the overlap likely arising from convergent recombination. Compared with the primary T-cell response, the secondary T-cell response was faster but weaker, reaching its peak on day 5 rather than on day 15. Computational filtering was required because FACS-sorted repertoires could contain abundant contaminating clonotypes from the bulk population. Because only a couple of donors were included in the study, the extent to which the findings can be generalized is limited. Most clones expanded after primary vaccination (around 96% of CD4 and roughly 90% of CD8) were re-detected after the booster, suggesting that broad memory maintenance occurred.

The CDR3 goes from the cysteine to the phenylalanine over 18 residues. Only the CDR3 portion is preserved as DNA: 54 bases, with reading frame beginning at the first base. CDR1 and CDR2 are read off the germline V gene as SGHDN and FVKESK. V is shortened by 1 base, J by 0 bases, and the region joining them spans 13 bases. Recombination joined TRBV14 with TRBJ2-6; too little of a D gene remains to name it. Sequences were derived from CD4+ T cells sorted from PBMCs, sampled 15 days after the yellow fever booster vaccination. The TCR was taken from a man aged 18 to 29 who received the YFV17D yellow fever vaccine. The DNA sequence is TGTGCCAGCAGCCAAGTCACTTCACAAGTCTCTGGGGCCAACGTCCTGACTTTC. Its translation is CASSQVTSQVSGANVLTF.